The present T cell receptor beta chain was sequenced within a study of cytomegalovirus exposure and HLA in healthy donors. The primer mix had 60 Vbeta and 13 Jbeta primers. Libraries were prepared by immunoSEQ multiplex PCR; TCRdb keeps only in-frame clonotypes and omits some of them. The table shows around 170,000 clones, with 60% to 85% occurring only once. V lost 7 bases and J 3 bases, leaving 18 bases between the germline ends. Germline CDR1 SGHVS, CDR2 FQNEAQ. This CDR3 is built from 15 residues. To note about this clone: The antigen is not known.

Overall study findings and caveats: At a 0.05 false discovery rate, a later analysis found 18,000 or so TCR beta sequences to be associated with HLA alleles. Later genetic work tied a missense DCLRE1C variant to beta-chain V and J trimming. TRBV6-2, TRBV6-3 and other indistinguishable V segments were excluded. What a later analysis reportedly showed was that an Asian-associated ancestry cluster had fewer N-insertions than the approximately 670-donor mean.

The chain is built from TRBV7-8 and TRBJ1-1, with no clear D. Sequencing was done on a sample of PBMCs. The clonotype was recovered from a woman aged 50 to 65 in good health and CMV-seropositive. CDR3 region: CASKLKRVEDTEAFF. CDR3 DNA: TGTGCCAGCAAATTAAAGAGGGTAGAGGACACTGAAGCTTTCTTT.